This T cell receptor (beta chain) came from a study of T cells in Graves' hyperthyroidism and ophthalmopathy. Overall study: Peripheral blood collection took place at initial diagnosis, before any treatment. Study conclusions and caveats: Using 13 V-J features, a model discriminated ophthalmopathy from stable hyperthyroidism.

This clonotype has a count of ten or more. The antigen remains undetermined. The CDR3 is 14 residues long. The V end was cut by 4 bases, the J end by 5 bases, with 12 bases between. The V gene's germline CDR1 is SGHRS and CDR2 YFSETQ. Amplification targeted TCR beta CDR3 regions from RNA transcripts. A first-round RT-PCR of the TCR CDR3 used the HTBI primer set. MiXCR, run by TCRdb on the multiplex PCR reads, gives a single entry per CDR3 protein. The sample contains 250,000 to 300,000 distinct CDR3 sequences, approximately 15% of which appear only once. This rearrangement joins TRBV5-1 to TRBJ1-4; D ambiguous. Sequencing was carried out using blood. The TCR was taken from a woman aged 55-75 years with Graves' ophthalmopathy. The CDR3 DNA is TGCGCCAGCAGCCTCCAGCACGGAAATGAAAAACTGTTTTTT. This encodes CASSLQHGNEKLFF.